This TCR beta chain comes out of a study of blood T cell repertoires in COVID-19. The V end was cut by 5 bases, the J end by 4 bases, with 17 bases between. Per the germline V gene, CDR1 is SGHTA and CDR2 is FQGNSA. This CDR3 comprises 15 residues. Clones were sequenced by immunoSEQ multiplex PCR, and TCRdb holds only the in-frame ones, with some missing. Of around 150,000 clones in the sample, around 80% were seen once. The sequencing sample was made of peripheral blood. This receptor was obtained from an elderly woman in a cohort sampled during active or convalescent COVID-19. The chain has TRBV7-2 and TRBJ2-5, with a tentative D call TRBD1 (5 bases). CDR3 residues: CASSGRQIRAETQYF. DNA of the CDR3: TGTGCCAGCAGCGGCAGACAGATCAGGGCAGAGACCCAGTACTTC.